The rows below give T cell receptor beta chains drawn from one sample of a study of a mutant IDH1 vaccine in newly diagnosed glioma. Clones were read by immunoSEQ multiplex PCR, and TCRdb kept only the in-frame ones, dropping some. The data hold tens of thousands of clones, with 70% to 80% observed a single time. The material sequenced was PBMCs, taken from a glioma patient treated with radiotherapy, temozolomide or both. The source of these receptors is a woman aged 40-49 years with glioma. Each CDR3 is given with its conserved first and last residue. A D gene is named only where the DNA matches it firmly. The size field is filled for only some rows; it gives once, few, many or a size class.

TRBJ2-2	.	TRBV6-5	.	15	TGTGCCAGCAAAGGGGAGACTTCCTTGAATGGGGAGCTGTTTTTT	CASKGETSLNGELFF
TRBJ1-1	.	TRBV5-1	.	14	TGCGCCAGCAGCTTGGATCCGGTGAACACTGAAGCTTTCTTT	CASSLDPVNTEAFF
TRBJ1-2	.	TRBV7-9	.	11	TGTGCCAGCAGCTTCCCGGGACCGCCGTGCTTC	CASSFPGPPCF
TRBJ2-5	TRBD2	TRBV6-5	.	16	TGTGCCAGCAGTTACTATCTTCCTGGCGGGAGGGAGACCCAGTACTTC	CASSYYLPGGRETQYF
TRBJ1-1	TRBD1	TRBV15	once	15	TGTGCCACCAGCAGACCCTTGACAGGGCCAACTGAAGCTTTCTTT	CATSRPLTGPTEAFF
TRBJ1-5	TRBD1	TRBV29-1	few	14	TGCAGCGCCGTAGGGGACAGGGATAATCAGCCCCAGCATTTT	CSAVGDRDNQPQHF
TRBJ2-7	.	TRBV14	.	15	TGTGCCAGCAGCCATAAGTGGGGCAGGCCCTACGAGCAGTACTTC	CASSHKWGRPYEQYF
TRBJ2-5	.	TRBV20-1	.	11	TGCAGCGCAGGCCGACAAGAGACCCAGTACTTC	CSAGRQETQYF
TRBJ1-5	.	TRBV30	.	15	TGTGCCTGGAGTGTACCCGCAGGGGGCAATCAGCCCCAGCATTTT	CAWSVPAGGNQPQHF
TRBJ1-1	.	TRBV6-5	.	15	TGTGCCAGCAGTCTTGTGCGAGGGGAGAACACTGAAGCTTTCTTT	CASSLVRGENTEAFF
TRBJ1-1	.	TRBV30	.	14	TGTGCCTGGAGTGCGACAGGAGGTGGCACTGAAGCTTTCTTT	CAWSATGGGTEAFF
TRBJ2-5	TRBD1	TRBV30	.	14	TGTGCCTGGAGTGGACAGGGGATTGGCGAGACCCAGTACTTC	CAWSGQGIGETQYF
TRBJ2-2	.	TRBV11-3	few	16	TGTGCCAGCAGCCCCCAGACTAGTACCTCGACCGGGGAGCTGTTTTTT	CASSPQTSTSTGELFF
TRBJ1-1	.	TRBV2	.	14	TGTGCCAGCAGTCCCGGGCGGTGGAACACTGAAGCTTTCTTT	CASSPGRWNTEAFF
TRBJ1-2	.	TRBV5-6	.	15	TGTGCCAGCAGCCTACAGGGTCCGTCTAACTATGGCTACACCTTC	CASSLQGPSNYGYTF
TRBJ2-1	TRBD2	TRBV6-6	.	15	TGTGCCAGCAGTTCCCTAGCGGGGGCCTACAATGAGCAGTTCTTC	CASSSLAGAYNEQFF
TRBJ2-4	.	TRBV16	.	14	TGTGCCAGCAGCCAATCGGTTGCAGGTGGCATTCAGTACTTC	CASSQSVAGGIQYF
TRBJ1-2	TRBD1	TRBV6-5	once	13	TGTGCCAGCAGGCGACAGGGTTTGTATGGCTACACCTTC	CASRRQGLYGYTF
TRBJ2-7	.	TRBV19	.	14	TGTGCCAGTCAACCCGGGGGTCCCTCCTACGAGCAGTACTTC	CASQPGGPSYEQYF
TRBJ1-2	.	TRBV6-6	.	13	TGTGCCAGCAACCCTCCAGAGCGGAGTGGCTACACCTTC	CASNPPERSGYTF
TRBJ1-6	.	TRBV2	.	11	TGTGCCAGCAGAGATCCTCCACCCCTCCACTTT	CASRDPPPLHF
TRBJ2-4	.	TRBV21-1	.	13	TGTGCCAGAAGGGGCTCCGAGCCGGACATTCAGTACTTC	CARRGSEPDIQYF
TRBJ2-3	TRBD2	TRBV7-9	.	16	TGTGCCAGCACCCGATTAGCGGGGGCTTTCACAGATACGCAGTATTTT	CASTRLAGAFTDTQYF
TRBJ1-1	TRBD1	TRBV5-1	.	15	TGCGCCAGCAGCTTAGGCCAGGGGGCTCGCACTGAAGCTTTCTTT	CASSLGQGARTEAFF
TRBJ1-2	.	TRBV30	.	13	TGTGCCTGGAGCCCTAGCCGGGGCCTCTCAAATACCTTC	CAWSPSRGLSNTF
TRBJ2-7	.	TRBV6-5	.	13	TGTGCCAGCAGTTACGTCCGGGGCAACGAGCAGTACTTC	CASSYVRGNEQYF
TRBJ2-7	.	TRBV13	.	15	TGTGCCAGCAGCTTAAAGTGGGGCGGCCTTGGTGAGCAGTACTTC	CASSLKWGGLGEQYF
TRBJ1-1	.	TRBV5-1	.	14	TGCGCCAGCAGCTTGGGTGGGGTGCGCACTGAAGCTTTCTTT	CASSLGGVRTEAFF